The 25 T cell receptor beta chains reported below all come from one sample, sequenced in a study of cytomegalovirus exposure and HLA in healthy donors. Primers for the PCR totalled 60 Vbeta and 13 Jbeta. The method was immunoSEQ multiplex PCR; TCRdb's version includes in-frame clones alone and lacks a portion of them. The sample includes some 200,000 clones, roughly 72% seen only once; the top ten take under 2.5%. The sample was PBMCs. These receptors all come from a woman aged 25 to 39 in good health and CMV-seropositive.

J is TRBJ2-2 and V is TRBV10-3, with D perhaps TRBD2 (5 bases). In germline, CDR1 is ENHRY, CDR2 SYGVKD. V was shortened by 11 bases and J by 7 bases, with 17 bases between the two germline ends. CDR3 length: 13 residues. The CDR3 region is CAVHTSSSGELFF. Written as DNA, the CDR3 is TGTGCCGTACACACTAGTAGTAGCGGGGAGCTGTTTTTT.

The CDR3 here is CAWNEAGTGWETQYF. The CDR3 region has the DNA TGTGCCTGGAATGAGGCGGGGACAGGGTGGGAGACCCAGTACTTC. V gene TRBV30 combines with J gene TRBJ2-5, with 9 bases matching TRBD1. This CDR3 spans 15 amino acids. With 4 bases clipped from V and 5 bases from J, the junction kept 11 bases outside the gene matches. Looked up from germline, CDR1 is GTSNPN and CDR2 is SVGIG (reference sequence).

Only a few counts were recorded for this clone. V and J are TRBV7-8 and TRBJ1-4, with D perhaps TRBD1 (6 bases). Germline assignment: CDR1 SGHVS and CDR2 FQNEAQ. This CDR3 has 14 residues. Trimming pared 4 bases from V and 5 bases from J, leaving 11 bases between. The CDR3 is CASSSHRANEKLFF. Written as DNA, the CDR3 is TGTGCCAGCAGCTCTCACAGGGCCAATGAAAAACTGTTTTTT.

The chain recombines TRBV5-4 with TRBJ1-1, with 9 bases lining up with TRBD1. Germline trimming cut 4 bases from V and 2 bases from J; bases unmatched to any gene: 6. Germline V lookup: CDR1 SGHNT, CDR2 YYREEE (reference sequence). This CDR3 contains 15 residues. The CDR3 reads CASSLMDRGNTEAFF. CDR3 DNA: TGTGCCAGCAGCCTAATGGACAGGGGAAACACTGAAGCTTTCTTT.

The chain uses TRBV4-3 and TRBJ2-5, with 13 bases identical to TRBD2. The CDR3 is 18 residues long. Trimming took 2 bases from V and 1 from J; bases not matched to a gene: 7. Germline CDR1 reads LGHNA; CDR2 reads YSLEER. The CDR3 is CASSQYRLAGGVQETQYF. CDR3 DNA: TGCGCCAGCAGCCAATATAGACTAGCGGGGGGCGTCCAAGAGACCCAGTACTTC.

CDR3 residues: CASSEWGTAYQPQHF. The CDR3 coding sequence is TGTGCCAGCAGTGAATGGGGGACAGCCTATCAGCCCCAGCATTTT. This sequence joins TRBV2 and TRBJ1-5; the match to TRBD1 covers 7 bases. Per the germline V gene, CDR1 is SNHLY and CDR2 is FYNNEI. Trimming at V came to 2 bases and at J to 5 bases, leaving 6 bases not matched to a gene. The CDR3 sequence is 15 residues long. Using reference TRBV2 and TRBJ1-5 for the parts outside the CDR3, the full variable domain is EPEVTQTPSHQVTQMGQEVILRCVPISNHLYFYWYRQILGQKVEFLVSFYNNEISEKSEIFDDQFSVERPDGSNFTLKIRSTKLEDSAMYFCASSEWGTAYQPQHFGDGTRLSIL.

The chain couples TRBV11-2 to TRBJ2-1; 9 nucleotides match TRBD2. Losses at the gene ends were 5 bases for V and 8 bases for J; bases not matched to a gene: 7. The CDR3 is made up of 14 amino acids. Looked up from germline, CDR1 is SGHAT and CDR2 is FQNNGV. The CDR3 loop is CASSLRTSADEQFF. CDR3 bases: TGTGCCAGCAGCCTTCGGACTAGCGCGGATGAGCAGTTCTTC.

This clone was detected only once. The rearrangement uses TRBV4-1 and TRBJ2-2, with 11 bases that match TRBD2. There are 18 residues in the CDR3. Germline CDR1 and CDR2: MGHRA and YSYEKL. The ends lost 4 bases at V and 0 bases at J; junction bases unmatched: 7. The CDR3 protein is CASSPGTSGSANTGELFF. CDR3 bases: TGCGCCAGCAGCCCCGGGACTAGCGGTTCCGCGAACACCGGGGAGCTGTTTTTT.

This sequence joins TRBV14 and TRBJ1-1, with D tentatively TRBD1 (5 bases). This CDR3 comprises 16 residues. From germline, CDR1 is SGHDN and CDR2 FVKESK. Trimming stripped 2 bases from V and 0 bases from J, with 13 bases between. CDR3 amino acids: CASSQRQIVMNTEAFF. The DNA of the CDR3 is TGTGCCAGCAGCCAACGACAGATAGTCATGAACACTGAAGCTTTCTTT.

This rearrangement joins TRBV30 to TRBJ1-1; 7 nucleotides line up with TRBD1. The V segment lost 2 bases and the J segment 5 bases; nucleotides outside the gene matches: 5. The CDR3 has 13 residues. Per the germline V gene, CDR1 is GTSNPN and CDR2 is SVGIG (reference sequence). The CDR3 protein is CAWSIQQGTEAFF. The CDR3 nucleotides are TGTGCCTGGAGTATCCAACAGGGGACTGAAGCTTTCTTT.

The chain uses TRBV7-2 and TRBJ1-6, with 8 bases fitting TRBD1. The V gene's germline CDR1 is SGHTA and CDR2 FQGNSA. Unmatched junction bases numbered 7, after V lost 3 bases and J lost 9 bases. The CDR3 has 15 residues. The CDR3 sequence: CASSLRQGSGSPLHF. The CDR3 DNA sequence: TGTGCCAGCAGCTTGAGACAGGGGTCGGGTTCACCCCTCCACTTT.

CDR3 region: CASSRGQRTPGGYTF. The CDR3 coding sequence is TGTGCCAGCAGCCGAGGGCAACGGACTCCTGGGGGCTACACCTTC. V and J are TRBV7-9 and TRBJ1-2; D is uncertain. Germline CDR1 reads SEHNR; CDR2 reads FQNEAQ (reference sequence). V gave up 5 bases and J gave up 8 bases, with 21 bases separating them. There are 15 residues in the CDR3.

This sequence joins TRBV5-6 and TRBJ2-1, with 7 positions matching TRBD2. Germline lookup yields CDR1 SGHDT and CDR2 YYEEEE. V was pared by 4 bases and J by 0 bases, with 13 bases of the junction left unmatched. This CDR3 comprises 18 residues. CDR3 loop: CASSAKDWGGSSYNEQFF. CDR3 DNA sequence: TGTGCCAGCAGCGCTAAGGACTGGGGGGGTAGCTCCTACAATGAGCAGTTCTTC.

The CDR3 protein is CASSPLRDRANYGYTF. DNA of the CDR3: TGTGCCAGCTCACCGCTGCGGGACAGAGCTAACTATGGCTACACCTTC. V and J are TRBV18 and TRBJ1-2, with TRBD1 identical over 7 bases. The germline CDR1 and CDR2 sequences are KGHSH and LQKENI. Unmatched junction bases numbered 7, after V lost 3 bases and J lost 0 bases. CDR3 size: 16 residues.

This clone occurred once. The chain recombines TRBV30 with TRBJ1-5; tentatively, D is TRBD1 (5 bases). The germline V gene encodes CDR1 GTSNPN and CDR2 SVGIG (reference sequence). Trimming took off 2 bases at V and 2 bases at J, with 10 bases between the two ends. The CDR3 consists of 14 residues. The CDR3: CAWSRWGGNQPQHF. The CDR3 DNA follows: TGTGCCTGGAGTCGGTGGGGCGGCAATCAGCCCCAGCATTTT. The whole variable domain, remainder taken from reference TRBV30 and TRBJ1-5, is SQTIHQWPATLVQPVGSPLSLECTVEGTSNPNLYWYRQAAGRGLQLLFYSVGIGQISSEVPQNLSASRPQDRQFILSSKKLLLSDSGFYLCAWSRWGGNQPQHFGDGTRLSIL.

The rearrangement uses TRBV10-3 and TRBJ1-1; tentatively, D is TRBD1 (6 bases). This CDR3 spans 13 amino acids. The germline V and J ends were trimmed by 10 bases and 3 bases, with 15 bases remaining between them. Germline-derived CDR1 and CDR2 are ENHRY and SYGVKD. DNA for the CDR3: TGTGCCACCAACAGGGCGCGGGACACTGAAGCTTTCTTT. Its protein product is CATNRARDTEAFF.

The rearrangement links TRBV5-1 to TRBJ1-1, with TRBD1 identical over 7 bases. With 0 bases clipped from V and 3 bases from J, the junction kept 8 bases outside the gene matches. CDR3 size: 16 residues. CDR1 is SGHRS and CDR2 is YFSETQ in the germline V gene. CDR3 nucleotide sequence: TGCGCCAGCAGCTTGGCACCCCAGGGGGTAGACACTGAAGCTTTCTTT. Translated: CASSLAPQGVDTEAFF.

The V call is TRBV29-1, the J call TRBJ1-2; tentatively, D is TRBD1 (6 bases). Trimming shortened V by 0 bases and J by 0 bases, and 17 bases separated the two germline ends. The CDR3 is 17 amino acids. The germline gives CDR1 SQVTM, CDR2 ANQGSEA. DNA of the CDR3: TGCAGCGTTGAAGATTTCCGGACAGATATTTCTAACTATGGCTACACCTTC. This codes for CSVEDFRTDISNYGYTF.

The CDR3 spells CASSLVGNQETQYF. CDR3 DNA sequence: TGCGCCAGCAGCTTGGTTGGCAACCAAGAGACCCAGTACTTC. The rearrangement links TRBV5-1 to TRBJ2-5; D is undetermined. The CDR3 spans 14 residues. Trimming removed 0 bases from V and 0 bases from J, with 6 bases in between. The V gene's germline CDR1 is SGHRS and CDR2 YFSETQ.

V usage is TRBV30 and J usage is TRBJ2-3, with TRBD2 identical over 7 bases. The CDR3 is made up of 17 amino acids. Germline lookup yields CDR1 GTSNPN and CDR2 SVGIG (reference sequence). V lost 4 bases, J lost 3 bases, and 16 bases stayed unmatched. DNA of the CDR3: TGTGCCTGGAACGGTCCGGGAGCGGGGTTTACGACAGATACGCAGTATTTT. It specifies CAWNGPGAGFTTDTQYF. The whole variable domain, filled in from reference TRBV30 and TRBJ2-3, reads SQTIHQWPATLVQPVGSPLSLECTVEGTSNPNLYWYRQAAGRGLQLLFYSVGIGQISSEVPQNLSASRPQDRQFILSSKKLLLSDSGFYLCAWNGPGAGFTTDTQYFGPGTRLTVL.

The chain joins TRBV23-1 to TRBJ1-2, with 7 nucleotides matching TRBD1. TRBV23-1 is given ORF status, its function remaining uncertain. Germline trimming cut 1 base from V and 5 bases from J; bases unmatched to any gene: 7. The CDR3 has 15 residues. The DNA of the CDR3 is TGCGCCAGCAGTCAATATAGGACAGGCCCATATGGCTACACCTTC. Residues: CASSQYRTGPYGYTF.

J is TRBJ2-7 and V is TRBV2, with TRBD1 as a possible D gene (5 bases). The CDR3 runs to 15 residues. The germline CDR1 and CDR2 sequences are SNHLY and FYNNEI. Trimming pared 5 bases from V and 1 base from J, leaving 15 bases between. CDR3 protein: CASSSLQDQSYEQYF. In DNA form, the CDR3 reads TGTGCCAGCAGTAGTTTACAGGATCAGTCCTACGAGCAGTACTTC. Filled out from reference TRBV2 and TRBJ2-7, the complete variable domain reads EPEVTQTPSHQVTQMGQEVILRCVPISNHLYFYWYRQILGQKVEFLVSFYNNEISEKSEIFDDQFSVERPDGSNFTLKIRSTKLEDSAMYFCASSSLQDQSYEQYFGPGTRLTVT.

The V and J genes are TRBV27 and TRBJ1-6, with TRBD1 matching over 8 bases. Germline CDR1 and CDR2: MNHEY and SMNVEV (reference sequence). The junction had 12 bases not matched to a gene; V was cut back by 5 bases and J by 9 bases. This CDR3 is built from 16 residues. The CDR3 here is CASSPRQGLSSSPLHF. The CDR3 coding sequence is TGTGCCAGCAGTCCCCGACAGGGGCTTTCCTCTTCACCCCTCCACTTT.

The J gene is TRBJ1-4, the V gene TRBV2, with D possibly being TRBD1 (5 bases). CDR1 is SNHLY and CDR2 is FYNNEI in the germline V gene. The CDR3 contains 14 residues. V was pared by 5 bases and J by 5 bases, with 12 bases between. CDR3 loop: CASSKGAENEKLFF. CDR3 sequence (DNA): TGTGCCAGCAGTAAAGGGGCCGAGAATGAAAAACTGTTTTTT.

The CDR3 protein is CASSSTKQGNTEAFF. CDR3 nucleotide sequence: TGTGCCAGCAGCTCCACAAAACAGGGGAACACTGAAGCTTTCTTT. This sequence joins TRBV5-6 and TRBJ1-1; D is possibly TRBD1 (6 bases). The CDR3 has 15 amino acids. Deletions cut 3 bases from V and 1 base from J, with 13 bases between. Germline V gene lookup returns CDR1 SGHDT and CDR2 YYEEEE.